A selection of T cell receptor beta chains follows, all from one sample in a study of OX40 agonist ivuxolimab in advanced cancers. Generated by immunoSEQ multiplex PCR, the TCRdb table keeps only in-frame clones and is missing some. The sample lists about 44,000 clones, about 95% seen once, with approximately 11% in the top ten. Sequenced material: CD4+ or CD8+ T cells sorted from blood, taken in a trial of the OX40 agonist ivuxolimab. These receptors all stem from an adult with an advanced solid tumor such as melanoma, head and neck, liver or kidney cancer. Each CDR3 is given with its conserved first and last residue. The order of the fields is clone size, V gene, D gene, J gene, CDR3 DNA, CDR3 protein. The D gene is left open where the match is weak. Some rows mark clone size as missing; the rest say once, few, many or name a class of expanded clone.

clone size: .
V gene: TRBV19
D gene: .
J gene: TRBJ2-3
CDR3 DNA: TGTGCCAGTAGTACCTTAGGACGAGAACGTCGCACAGATACGCAGTATTTT
CDR3 protein: CASSTLGRERRTDTQYF

clone size: .
V gene: TRBV27
D gene: TRBD1
J gene: TRBJ2-7
CDR3 DNA: TGTGCCAGCAGGGGGACAGGGGACGAGCAGTACTTC
CDR3 protein: CASRGTGDEQYF

clone size: .
V gene: TRBV23-1
D gene: TRBD2
J gene: TRBJ2-7
CDR3 DNA: TGCGCCAGCAGTCATTGGCTAGCGGAAGAACCACCTTACGAGCAGTACTTC
CDR3 protein: CASSHWLAEEPPYEQYF

clone size: .
V gene: TRBV19
D gene: .
J gene: TRBJ2-7
CDR3 DNA: TGTGCCAGTAGTCCCCGGGGCTCCTACGAGCAGTACTTC
CDR3 protein: CASSPRGSYEQYF

clone size: .
V gene: TRBV27
D gene: .
J gene: TRBJ2-1
CDR3 DNA: TGTGCCAGCAGATTGACAGGTCTTGGGTACAATGAGCAGTTCTTC
CDR3 protein: CASRLTGLGYNEQFF

clone size: few
V gene: TRBV4-3
D gene: .
J gene: TRBJ2-7
CDR3 DNA: TGCGCCAGCAGCCAAGGGGGGGCGTCCTACGAGCAGTACTTC
CDR3 protein: CASSQGGASYEQYF

clone size: .
V gene: TRBV7-8
D gene: TRBD1
J gene: TRBJ1-4
CDR3 DNA: TGTGCCAGCAGCCAAATCATGGGACAGGGGGAGGATGCTAATGAAAAACTGTTTTTT
CDR3 protein: CASSQIMGQGEDANEKLFF

clone size: .
V gene: TRBV7-6
D gene: TRBD1
J gene: TRBJ1-1
CDR3 DNA: TGTGCCAGCAGCTCAGGACAGGGGGCCTCTGAAGCTTTCTTT
CDR3 protein: CASSSGQGASEAFF

clone size: .
V gene: TRBV15
D gene: .
J gene: TRBJ1-5
CDR3 DNA: TGTGCCACCAGCAGCGACAGAGCATCGAATCAGCCCCAGCATTTT
CDR3 protein: CATSSDRASNQPQHF

clone size: .
V gene: TRBV7-7
D gene: .
J gene: TRBJ1-1
CDR3 DNA: TGTGCTAGCAGCTTAGTACAGGGCGCTGAAGCTTTCTTT
CDR3 protein: CASSLVQGAEAFF

clone size: .
V gene: TRBV4-3
D gene: .
J gene: TRBJ2-6
CDR3 DNA: TGCGCCAGCAGCCACGATTGGGGGGGCGTCGGGGCCAACGTCCTGACTTTC
CDR3 protein: CASSHDWGGVGANVLTF

clone size: once
V gene: TRBV4-1
D gene: .
J gene: TRBJ2-7
CDR3 DNA: TGCGCCAGCAGCCAAGATACCGGCAGGGGTATATACGAGCAGTACTTC
CDR3 protein: CASSQDTGRGIYEQYF

clone size: .
V gene: TRBV4-1
D gene: .
J gene: TRBJ1-2
CDR3 DNA: TGCGCCAGCAGCCTGGGATTTCGGGGCGCGGGCTATGGCTACACCTTC
CDR3 protein: CASSLGFRGAGYGYTF

clone size: .
V gene: TRBV4-1
D gene: .
J gene: TRBJ2-7
CDR3 DNA: TGCGCCAGCAGCCAAGATCGCAACGAGCAGTACTTC
CDR3 protein: CASSQDRNEQYF

clone size: once
V gene: TRBV11-2
D gene: .
J gene: TRBJ2-7
CDR3 DNA: TGTGCCAGCAGCCTCAGAGTCTACGAGCAGTACTTC
CDR3 protein: CASSLRVYEQYF

clone size: once
V gene: TRBV5-5
D gene: .
J gene: TRBJ2-7
CDR3 DNA: TGTGCCAGCAGCTTGGGAGGGCCCCTCTTAACCTACGAGCAGTACTTC
CDR3 protein: CASSLGGPLLTYEQYF

clone size: .
V gene: TRBV5-1
D gene: TRBD1
J gene: TRBJ2-7
CDR3 DNA: TGCGCCAGCCGGGGACAGGGTCTATACGAGCAGTACTTC
CDR3 protein: CASRGQGLYEQYF

clone size: once
V gene: TRBV6-5
D gene: TRBD2
J gene: TRBJ2-7
CDR3 DNA: TGTGCCAGCAGTTACTCCGGCGGGGGGTACGAGCAGTACTTC
CDR3 protein: CASSYSGGGYEQYF

clone size: .
V gene: TRBV6-1
D gene: TRBD1
J gene: TRBJ1-2
CDR3 DNA: TGTGCCAGCACGACCGGGACAGACTATGGCTACACCTTC
CDR3 protein: CASTTGTDYGYTF

clone size: .
V gene: TRBV9
D gene: TRBD2
J gene: TRBJ2-7
CDR3 DNA: TGTGCCAGCAGCGCCGGACTAGAAGTTTCCGAGCAGTACTTC
CDR3 protein: CASSAGLEVSEQYF

clone size: .
V gene: TRBV5-6
D gene: .
J gene: TRBJ2-7
CDR3 DNA: TGTGCCAGCAGCTTTTCTTGTCAGACGAGCTCCTACGAGCAGTACTTC
CDR3 protein: CASSFSCQTSSYEQYF

clone size: .
V gene: TRBV6-6
D gene: .
J gene: TRBJ1-3
CDR3 DNA: TGTGCCAGCAGTCTATATAGCGGGGGTGATGGAAACACCATATATTTT
CDR3 protein: CASSLYSGGDGNTIYF

clone size: .
V gene: TRBV15
D gene: TRBD1
J gene: TRBJ1-5
CDR3 DNA: TGTGCCACCAGCAGAGGCCGGACAGGGTTTCAGCCCCAGCATTTT
CDR3 protein: CATSRGRTGFQPQHF

clone size: medium-sized
V gene: TRBV7-8
D gene: .
J gene: TRBJ2-7
CDR3 DNA: TGTGCCAGCAGCCCGAGGCCTGCCCGCTACGAGCAGTACTTC
CDR3 protein: CASSPRPARYEQYF

clone size: .
V gene: TRBV2
D gene: .
J gene: TRBJ2-7
CDR3 DNA: TGTGCCAGCAGCGCCGGGACACTTATAGGGTACGAGCAGTACTTC
CDR3 protein: CASSAGTLIGYEQYF

clone size: .
V gene: TRBV7-3
D gene: .
J gene: TRBJ2-5
CDR3 DNA: TGTGCCAGCAGCTTAAGTGGGGGACAACAAGAGACCCAGTACTTC
CDR3 protein: CASSLSGGQQETQYF

clone size: .
V gene: TRBV9
D gene: .
J gene: TRBJ1-1
CDR3 DNA: TGTGCCAGCAGCCCTGGGGATCTTGAAGCTTTCTTT
CDR3 protein: CASSPGDLEAFF

clone size: .
V gene: TRBV4-3
D gene: TRBD2
J gene: TRBJ2-1
CDR3 DNA: TGCGCCAGCAGCCAAGATTCGGCTAGCGGGAGGGCGTACAATGAGCAGTTCTTC
CDR3 protein: CASSQDSASGRAYNEQFF

clone size: .
V gene: TRBV7-2
D gene: TRBD1
J gene: TRBJ2-1
CDR3 DNA: TGTGCCAGCAGCTTAGGACAGGGGACGAATGAGCAGTTCTTC
CDR3 protein: CASSLGQGTNEQFF

clone size: .
V gene: TRBV30
D gene: TRBD2
J gene: TRBJ2-3
CDR3 DNA: TGTGCCTGGAGTGCGCAGACTAGCGGGGTAAAGGATACGCAGTATTTT
CDR3 protein: CAWSAQTSGVKDTQYF

clone size: .
V gene: TRBV16
D gene: .
J gene: TRBJ2-1
CDR3 DNA: TGTGCCAGCAGCTCGGACAGCTCCTACAATGAGCAGTTCTTC
CDR3 protein: CASSSDSSYNEQFF

clone size: once
V gene: TRBV14
D gene: .
J gene: TRBJ2-7
CDR3 DNA: TGTGCCAGCAGCCCCGACTTGGCCGATCCCTCGTACGAGCAGTACTTC
CDR3 protein: CASSPDLADPSYEQYF

clone size: .
V gene: TRBV2
D gene: TRBD2
J gene: TRBJ2-7
CDR3 DNA: TGTGCCAGCAGTAACGGGACTAGCGGACCGAACTACGAGCAGTACTTC
CDR3 protein: CASSNGTSGPNYEQYF